This T cell receptor beta chain was observed in a study of cytomegalovirus exposure and HLA in healthy donors. In the study overall: Most genotyped donors, 65% to 85% of around 370, had Caucasian-associated genetic ancestry.

Trimming left V 0 bases short and J 4 bases short, with 15 bases between. Germline V gene data show CDR1 as LGHNA and CDR2 as YSLEER. CDR3 length: 16 amino acids. Study-level points and caveats: Indistinguishable V segments, including TRBV6-2 and TRBV6-3, were excluded.

Primers: 60 Vbeta forward and 13 Jbeta reverse. Clones were sequenced by immunoSEQ multiplex PCR, and TCRdb holds only the in-frame ones, with some missing. The sample contains roughly 120,000 clones, more than 65% of which appear only once. Worth noting for this clone: Its antigen is unknown.

The material sequenced was PBMCs. The chain has TRBV4-3 and TRBJ1-1; D may be TRBD1 (5 bases). The receptor was isolated from a woman aged 60 to 75 in good health and CMV-seropositive. The CDR3 sequence is CASSQESMGGITEAFF. DNA for the CDR3: TGCGCCAGCAGCCAAGAGTCCATGGGGGGTATCACTGAAGCTTTCTTT.